The 10 T cell receptor beta chains reported below all come from one sample, sequenced in a study of cytomegalovirus exposure and HLA in healthy donors. The PCR contained 60 Vbeta and 13 Jbeta primers. Profiled with immunoSEQ multiplex PCR; TCRdb holds only in-frame clones, not every one. The data contain some 200,000 clones, 82% of them singletons. The sample comprised PBMCs. These TCRs come from a woman between 35 and 50 years old in good health and CMV-seronegative.

The chain employs TRBV27 and TRBJ2-1; D remains ambiguous. Germline V CDR1 and CDR2: MNHEY, SMNVEV (reference sequence). This CDR3 has 12 amino acids. V gave up 3 bases and J gave up 10 bases, with 10 bases separating them. CDR3 nucleotide sequence: TGTGCCAGCAGTTTCCCCTCCTACGAGCAGTTCTTC. This codes for CASSFPSYEQFF.

The chain recombines TRBV4-1 with TRBJ2-1; 11 nucleotides line up with TRBD2. Trimming removed 0 bases from V and 12 bases from J; junction bases left unmatched: 16. The CDR3 totals 18 residues. Per the germline V gene, CDR1 is MGHRA and CDR2 is YSYEKL. CDR3 in DNA: TGCGCCAGCAGCCAAGATTCCGGTAGCGGGAGGGCCCGTGTACGGCAGTTCTTC. Its translation is CASSQDSGSGRARVRQFF.

The V call is TRBV7-2, the J call TRBJ2-1; TRBD2 aligns across 16 bases. J gave up 8 bases and V 5 bases, and 6 bases lay outside the gene matches. The CDR3 extends over 16 amino acids. The germline CDR1 and CDR2 sequences are SGHTA and FQGNSA. Here the CDR3 reads CASSHAGTSGRDEQFF. The CDR3, as DNA: TGTGCCAGCAGCCATGCCGGGACTAGCGGGAGGGATGAGCAGTTCTTC.

The chain couples TRBV5-1 to TRBJ1-2, with 9 bases identical to TRBD1. This CDR3 region has 13 residues. J was trimmed by 8 bases and V by 7 bases; bases with no gene match: 9. The germline CDR1 and CDR2 sequences are SGHRS and YFSETQ. The chain's CDR3 is CASGSGTGSGYTF. In DNA form, the CDR3 reads TGCGCCAGCGGATCCGGGACAGGGAGCGGCTACACCTTC.

The chain combines TRBV5-4 with TRBJ1-2, with unresolved D. The CDR3 is 15 residues long. V was clipped by 0 bases and J by 4 bases, with 13 bases between them. The germline gives CDR1 SGHNT, CDR2 YYREEE (reference sequence). The CDR3 region is CASSLAGARVYGYTF. CDR3 sequence (DNA): TGTGCCAGCAGCTTGGCAGGCGCCCGAGTCTATGGCTACACCTTC.

J is TRBJ2-1 and V is TRBV29-1; 8 nucleotides match TRBD2. Looked up from germline, CDR1 is SQVTM and CDR2 is ANQGSEA. J lost 10 bases, V lost 6 bases, and 8 bases had no gene match. This CDR3 contains 12 residues. The CDR3 nucleotides are TGCAGCGTCGCCCAAGCTAGCGGGGAGCAGTTCTTC. Translation: CSVAQASGEQFF.

A single count supports this clone. The V and J genes are TRBV7-8 and TRBJ2-7, with TRBD2 matching 7 bases. The CDR3 runs to 15 residues. With V trimmed by 1 base and J by 7 bases, 10 bases remained unmatched. Per the germline V gene, CDR1 is SGHVS and CDR2 is FQNEAQ. Written as DNA, the CDR3 is TGTGCCAGCAGCTTAGTCGGGGGGAATCTAGAAGAGCAGTACTTC. Protein: CASSLVGGNLEEQYF.

The chain couples TRBV11-2 to TRBJ1-5, with D maybe TRBD1 (6 bases). The length of the CDR3 is 15 residues. Germline lookup yields CDR1 SGHAT and CDR2 FQNNGV. V was trimmed by 1 base and J by 6 bases, leaving 13 bases between them. The CDR3 bases are TGTGCCAGCAGCTTAGGAGGCAGGGGTGCTCAGCCCCAGCATTTT. Translating gives CASSLGGRGAQPQHF.

Comments on this clone: At one boundary the junction diverges from the germline segment, which might be a read error. The rearrangement uses TRBV19 and TRBJ2-1, with a possible D match to TRBD1 (6 bases). Germline assignment: CDR1 LNHDA and CDR2 SQIVND (reference sequence). The CDR3 spans 14 residues. CDR3 region: CATSPGQRINEQFF. The CDR3 DNA follows: TGTGCCACTAGTCCCGGACAGAGAATCAATGAGCAGTTCTTC.

The rearrangement uses TRBV6-5 and TRBJ2-5; D ambiguous. The CDR3 extends over 14 amino acids. The germline V gene has CDR1 MNHEY and CDR2 SVGAGI. The ends were cut back, 4 bases at V and 2 bases at J, with 11 bases in the middle. CDR3: CASSFGGRQETQYF. CDR3 DNA sequence: TGTGCCAGCAGTTTTGGCGGCAGACAAGAGACCCAGTACTTC.